The 18 T cell receptor beta chains presented below share a single source sample, sequenced in a study of blood T cell repertoires in COVID-19. The table came from immunoSEQ multiplex PCR; TCRdb's copy has only in-frame clones and leaves some out. This sample yields under 150,000 clones, of which around three quarters are seen a single time; 3% to 4.5% belongs to the top ten. What was sequenced was peripheral blood. All receptors come from a man aged 60 to 69 with acute or convalescent COVID-19.

This clone was seen more than once but under ten times. V gene TRBV5-1 combines with J gene TRBJ1-1; TRBD1 is a possible D gene (5 bases). Germline V gives CDR1 SGHRS, CDR2 YFSETQ. V lost 6 bases and J 0 bases, leaving 12 bases between the germline ends. The CDR3 spans 14 residues. CDR3 region: CASTSGNMNTEAFF. The CDR3 DNA reads as TGCGCCAGCACCTCAGGGAACATGAACACTGAAGCTTTCTTT.

V gene TRBV4-3 combines with J gene TRBJ2-1; 8 bases are shared with TRBD2. With 5 bases clipped from V and 2 bases from J, the junction kept 14 bases outside the gene matches. There are 18 residues in the CDR3. Germline V gives CDR1 LGHNA, CDR2 YSLEER. Here the CDR3 reads CASSKGYGRAGTYNEQFF. The CDR3 DNA sequence: TGCGCCAGCAGCAAGGGGTACGGGAGGGCCGGGACCTACAATGAGCAGTTCTTC.

The chain links TRBV11-2 to TRBJ2-7, with a weak D call TRBD2 (5 bases). The germline gives CDR1 SGHAT, CDR2 FQNNGV. V was shortened by 5 bases and J by 0 bases, with 11 bases between the two germline ends. The CDR3 is made up of 14 amino acids. The DNA for the CDR3 is TGTGCCAGCAGCGGGAGTATCCGCTCCTACGAGCAGTACTTC. This translates into CASSGSIRSYEQYF.

Only one count was recorded for this clone. The V gene is TRBV4-1, the J gene TRBJ1-5, with a weak D call TRBD1 (6 bases). The germline V gene encodes CDR1 MGHRA and CDR2 YSYEKL. Between the trimmed V and J ends, which lost 5 bases and 2 bases, there was a span of 10 bases. The CDR3 has 14 residues. The CDR3 DNA reads TGCGCCAGCAGCGCAGGGGCAGGCAATCAGCCCCAGCATTTT. Amino acid sequence: CASSAGAGNQPQHF.

This clone is a singleton in its sample. The rearrangement links TRBV5-6 to TRBJ2-1, with D possibly being TRBD2 (5 bases). CDR3 length equals 14 residues. Per germline, CDR1 SGHDT and CDR2 YYEEEE. The V and J ends lost 0 bases and 9 bases respectively, with 13 bases between them. The CDR3 loop reads CASSLGPTRGEQFF. Here the CDR3 DNA reads TGTGCCAGCAGCTTGGGCCCTACTCGGGGTGAGCAGTTCTTC.

The chain recombines TRBV18 with TRBJ1-5, with D maybe TRBD1 (5 bases). Trimming took 6 bases from V and 3 from J, leaving 9 bases between them. Germline assignment: CDR1 KGHSH and CDR2 LQKENI. The CDR3 has 13 amino acids. This CDR3 is CASSSGSNQPQHF. The DNA of the CDR3 is TGTGCCAGCTCCTCAGGGTCCAATCAGCCCCAGCATTTT.

The V call is TRBV9, the J call TRBJ2-3; 7 nucleotides match TRBD1. V shed 2 bases, J shed 2 bases, and the junction held 5 bases outside the gene matches. The length of the CDR3 is 15 residues. Looked up from germline, CDR1 is SGDLS and CDR2 is YYNGEE. The CDR3 region has the DNA TGTGCCAGCAGCGTCGGGACAGTTTCCACAGATACGCAGTATTTT. The encoded protein is CASSVGTVSTDTQYF.

This clone was counted a few times. The V and J genes are TRBV6-2 or TRBV6-3 and TRBJ2-7; D gene unclear. The CDR3 is 13 residues long. Germline CDR1 reads MNHEY; CDR2 reads SVGEGT. Trimming left V 2 bases short and J 6 bases short, with 11 bases between. CDR3 in DNA: TGTGCCAGCAGTTACGCGCCGCCCGGCGAGCAGTACTTC. Translation: CASSYAPPGEQYF.

This clone was counted only a few times. The V call is TRBV28, the J call TRBJ2-7; 10 nucleotides line up with TRBD1. This CDR3 has 14 amino acids. The V gene's germline CDR1 is MDHEN and CDR2 SYDVKM. The ends lost 3 bases at V and 6 bases at J; junction bases unmatched: 5. CDR3 nucleotide sequence: TGTGCCAGCAGTTTTGGGACAGGGGTCGGCGAGCAGTACTTC. Encoded protein: CASSFGTGVGEQYF.

The chain uses TRBV5-1 and TRBJ2-7, with a tentative D call TRBD1 (5 bases). The CDR3 contains 13 residues. The V gene lost 2 bases and the J gene lost 2 bases, with 8 bases spanning the gap. The V gene's germline CDR1 is SGHRS and CDR2 YFSETQ. This CDR3 reads CASSLGAAYEQYF. CDR3 DNA: TGCGCCAGCAGCTTAGGGGCAGCCTACGAGCAGTACTTC.

Turning to this clone: The sample contains more than one DNA sequence encoding this CDR3. V and J are TRBV7-9 and TRBJ2-5, with D possibly TRBD2 on 6 matching bases. Germline CDR1 is SEHNR and CDR2 is FQNEAQ (reference sequence). The CDR3 is made up of 12 amino acids. In DNA form, the CDR3 reads TGTGCGTCACGGAGGGGTCAAGAGACCCAGTACTTC. It translates to CASRRGQETQYF.

The chain has TRBV19 and TRBJ1-2; 8 nucleotides agree with TRBD1. The ends lost 3 bases at V and 8 bases at J; junction bases unmatched: 5. The CDR3 totals 13 residues. The germline V gene encodes CDR1 LNHDA and CDR2 SQIVND (reference sequence). Written as DNA, the CDR3 is TGTGCCAGTAGTATTATGACAGGGGAAGGCTACACCTTC. It is translated as CASSIMTGEGYTF.

Points on this clone: This sample also contains other DNA sequences that code for the same CDR3. CDR3 nucleotides: TGCGCCAGCAGCCAAGATCCCGGGGGGAACACTGAAGCTTTCTTT. Protein sequence: CASSQDPGGNTEAFF. V usage is TRBV4-3 and J usage is TRBJ1-1; D is possibly TRBD1 (5 bases). Deletions cut 0 bases from V and 1 base from J, with 9 bases between. The CDR3 has 15 residues. Germline V lookup: CDR1 LGHNA, CDR2 YSLEER.

This clone was detected only once. The rearrangement joins TRBV7-2 to TRBJ2-7; 8 bases are shared with TRBD1. Germline lookup yields CDR1 SGHTA and CDR2 FQGNSA. V was clipped by 8 bases and J by 2 bases; unmatched bases: 5. The CDR3 is made up of 13 amino acids. The DNA for the CDR3 is TGTGCCAGCTCCGGGACAGGTCCCTACGAGCAGTACTTC. It yields the protein CASSGTGPYEQYF.

The chain links TRBV7-8 to TRBJ2-1; TRBD2 matches 7 bases. The J segment lost 3 bases and the V segment lost 7 bases, leaving 9 bases of the junction unmatched. This CDR3 is 15 amino acids long. The germline V gene has CDR1 SGHVS and CDR2 FQNEAQ. The CDR3 loop is CASIRGGGGYNEQFF. DNA for the CDR3: TGTGCCAGCATCCGGGGCGGCGGGGGCTACAATGAGCAGTTCTTC.

This sequence joins TRBV6-5 and TRBJ1-6; D possibly corresponds to TRBD1 (5 bases). The length of the CDR3 is 15 residues. Germline V gene data show CDR1 as MNHEY and CDR2 as SVGAGI. Trimming cost V 8 bases and J 10 bases, with 21 bases left between them. The CDR3 loop is CASEAGSGGWSPLHF. The CDR3 nucleotides read TGTGCCAGCGAGGCAGGGTCGGGGGGGTGGTCACCCCTCCACTTT.

V and J are TRBV24-1 and TRBJ2-1; D remains unclear. Per the germline V gene, CDR1 is KGHDR and CDR2 is SFDVKD. The CDR3 runs to 14 residues. Trimming stripped 3 bases from V and 5 bases from J, with 10 bases between. CDR3 nucleotides: TGTGCCACCAGTGATCCCCGGAGTAACAATGAGCAGTTCTTC. Translation: CATSDPRSNNEQFF.

On this clone itself: One base away lies a much larger clone, so this may be a sequencing read error. The rearrangement joins TRBV6-5 to TRBJ1-2; the D gene is possibly TRBD1 (6 bases). The CDR3 sequence is 12 residues long. V gave up 6 bases and J gave up 2 bases, with 7 bases separating them. Germline CDR1 reads MNHEY; CDR2 reads SVGAGI. The CDR3 sequence: CASSQGNYGYTF. The DNA for the CDR3 is TGTGCCAGCAGCCAGGGGAACTATGGCTACACCTTC.